The table lists the clone carrying this TCR beta chain with a count of one. CDR1 MNHEY and CDR2 SVGEGT come from the germline V gene. The J segment lost 2 bases and the V segment lost 10 bases, leaving 9 bases of the junction unmatched. The CDR3 totals 15 residues. The use of a sample-barcoded 5' primer and a J-beta primer mix characterized a second PCR of roughly 7 to 11 cycles. TCRdb analysed the 5' RACE reads with MiXCR anew, one entry per CDR3 protein. Found here are 550,000 to 750,000 distinct CDR3 sequences, 20% to 25% of them singletons; the top ten hold roughly 3.7%. This specimen belongs to a study of blood T cells in healthy people across ages.

The sequence was collected from a man in his 70s in good health. The chain has TRBV6-2 or TRBV6-3 and TRBJ2-5; 11 bases are a match to TRBD2. Specimen: blood. The CDR3 region has the DNA TGTGCCACCAAGCGACTAGCGGGAAATCAAGAGACCCAGTACTTC. It codes for CATKRLAGNQETQYF.